A single sample gave rise to the 8 T cell receptor beta chains below, sequenced in a study of T cells in Graves' hyperthyroidism and ophthalmopathy. Amplified TCR beta CDR3 regions derived from RNA transcripts. Researchers ran a first-round RT-PCR on the TCR CDR3 using the HTBI primer set. MiXCR, applied by TCRdb to the multiplex PCR reads, yields one record per CDR3 protein. The sample holds around 500,000 distinct CDR3 sequences; around a fifth are singletons and the top ten take about half. The sample comprised blood. All receptors derive from a woman between 70 and 85 years old with Graves' ophthalmopathy.

This clonotype occurred a few times. V gene TRBV15 combines with J gene TRBJ1-1; D unresolved. This CDR3 spans 13 amino acids. Trimming left V 1 base short and J 6 bases short, with 9 bases between. Germline lookup yields CDR1 LNHNV and CDR2 YYDKDF (reference sequence). CDR3 amino acids: CATSRVQQSEAFF. Written as DNA, the CDR3 is TGTGCCACCAGCAGAGTGCAGCAATCTGAAGCTTTCTTT.

This clonotype was counted between two and nine times. V and J are TRBV20-1 and TRBJ2-7; 7 bases are shared with TRBD1. This CDR3 comprises 14 residues. Germline V gives CDR1 DFQATT, CDR2 SNEGSKA (reference sequence). V trimming: 3 bases; J trimming: 1 base; junction bases outside the gene matches: 6. The DNA for the CDR3 is TGCAGTGCTAGGGCTCCGGGACAGTCCTACGAGCAGTACTTC. Amino acid sequence: CSARAPGQSYEQYF.

This clonotype was counted at least ten times. The chain uses TRBV28 and TRBJ1-1, with a possible D match to TRBD1 (5 bases). This CDR3 comprises 15 residues. V lost 5 bases and J 1 base, leaving 14 bases between the germline ends. Germline-derived CDR1 and CDR2 are MDHEN and SYDVKM. The CDR3 sequence is CASSHSGGKNTEAFF. The CDR3 DNA reads TGTGCCAGCAGTCATAGTGGGGGGAAGAACACTGAAGCTTTCTTT.

This clonotype was picked up many times. This sequence joins TRBV11-1 and TRBJ2-1; D is undetermined. Germline V gene sequence: CDR1 SGHAT, CDR2 FQDESV (reference sequence). V was trimmed by 1 base and J by 5 bases, leaving 9 bases between them. The CDR3 sequence is 14 residues long. This chain's CDR3 is CASSLGPGNNEQFF. The CDR3 coding sequence is TGTGCCAGCAGCTTAGGACCCGGAAACAATGAGCAGTTCTTC.

The chain recombines TRBV30 with TRBJ1-5; D is unclear. Trimming cost V 1 base and J 1 base, with 8 bases left between them. This CDR3 spans 14 amino acids. CDR1 GTSNPN and CDR2 SVGIG come from the germline V gene (reference sequence). The CDR3 protein is CAWSGGQSNQPQHF. CDR3 sequence (DNA): TGTGCCTGGAGTGGAGGCCAGAGCAATCAGCCCCAGCATTTT.

This clonotype was counted a single time. A read error is possible here, since a much larger clone lies one base away. The conserved phenylalanine or tryptophan normally closing the CDR3 is absent here, so this likely arose from a read error. The rearrangement joins TRBV2 to TRBJ1-2, with D possibly matching TRBD1 (6 bases). Germline CDR1 is SNHLY and CDR2 is FYNNEI. Trimming left V 6 bases short and J 2 bases short, with 16 bases between. CDR3 size: 15 residues. In DNA, the CDR3 is TGTGCCAGCAGCAATACAGGGAAAAGGAACTATGGCTACACCCTC. This codes for CASSNTGKRNYGYTL.

This clonotype showed up many times. The chain joins TRBV6-1 to TRBJ2-5; D assignment may be TRBD1 or TRBD2 (5 bases each). Germline loops: CDR1 MNHNS, CDR2 SASEGT. Trimming shortened V by 5 bases and J by 5 bases, and 9 bases separated the two germline ends. This CDR3 has 12 residues. The CDR3 is CASSRDGETQYF. CDR3 coding DNA: TGTGCCAGCAGTCGGGACGGCGAGACCCAGTACTTC.

This clonotype has at least ten counts. The chain couples TRBV2 to TRBJ1-6; D is uncertain. The V end lost 6 bases, the J end lost 9 bases, and 9 bases lay between the germline ends. CDR1 is SNHLY and CDR2 is FYNNEI in the germline V gene. The CDR3 covers 12 residues. CDR3 nucleotides: TGTGCCAGCAGACTTATGAGTTCACCCCTCCACTTT. Amino acid sequence: CASRLMSSPLHF.